Presented here are 14 T cell receptor beta chains from one specimen sequenced in a study of T cell changes during pregnancy in multiple sclerosis. Method: immunoSEQ multiplex PCR; TCRdb's copy keeps in-frame clones and lacks some. The sample records about 59,000 clones, 91% being singletons. Sequencing used peripheral blood, obtained before pregnancy. These receptors all stem from a female donor with multiple sclerosis, enrolled in a pregnancy study.

This clone was counted once. The chain combines TRBV11-2 with TRBJ1-1; 7 bases are a match to TRBD1. V shed 5 bases, J shed 0 bases, and the junction held 6 bases outside the gene matches. The CDR3 length is 15 residues. From germline, CDR1 is SGHAT and CDR2 FQNNGV. CDR3 region: CASSHTGTVNTEAFF. CDR3 nucleotide sequence: TGTGCCAGCAGCCACACCGGGACAGTGAACACTGAAGCTTTCTTT.

The genes are TRBV29-1 and TRBJ2-7, with D possibly TRBD2 on 7 matching bases. Per the germline V gene, CDR1 is SQVTM and CDR2 is ANQGSEA. CDR3 length: 14 residues. The V and J ends lost 5 bases and 3 bases respectively, with 17 bases between them. This chain's CDR3 is CSVKGGLGDYEQYF. CDR3 sequence (DNA): TGCAGCGTTAAGGGGGGGCTAGGGGACTACGAGCAGTACTTC.

V and J are TRBV7-9 and TRBJ2-4; D is possibly TRBD2 (7 bases). Germline lookup yields CDR1 SEHNR and CDR2 FQNEAQ (reference sequence). V was clipped by 2 bases and J by 0 bases, with 20 bases between them. The CDR3 has 19 residues. The CDR3 coding sequence is TGTGCCAGCAGCTTATATGGGGGGGCAGGTAGCCTAGCCAAAAACATTCAGTACTTC. It specifies CASSLYGGAGSLAKNIQYF.

This clone was found once. This chain connects TRBV5-4 to TRBJ2-1; 8 nucleotides match TRBD2. Losses at the gene ends were 6 bases for V and 2 bases for J; bases not matched to a gene: 4. Germline loops: CDR1 SGHNT, CDR2 YYREEE (reference sequence). The CDR3 length is 14 residues. CDR3 residues: CASTGGAPYNEQFF. Here the CDR3 DNA reads TGTGCCAGCACCGGGGGGGCGCCCTACAATGAGCAGTTCTTC.

The genes are TRBV7-2 and TRBJ2-3; 9 bases are shared with TRBD2. V trimming: 5 bases; J trimming: 1 base; junction bases outside the gene matches: 10. Germline CDR1 SGHTA, CDR2 FQGNSA. The CDR3 is 17 amino acids. Here the CDR3 DNA reads TGTGCCAGCAGCCCCGTTTGGGCTAGCGGGGGCACAGATACGCAGTATTTT. Protein product: CASSPVWASGGTDTQYF.

In this sample, this clone turned up once. The rearrangement uses TRBV27 and TRBJ2-7; D is possibly TRBD2 (6 bases). Germline values: CDR1 MNHEY, CDR2 SMNVEV (reference sequence). Trimming shortened V by 6 bases and J by 6 bases, and 15 bases separated the two germline ends. This CDR3 spans 13 amino acids. CDR3 sequence reads: CASRYGSSGEQYF. CDR3 nucleotide sequence: TGTGCCAGCAGGTACGGGAGTTCGGGCGAGCAGTACTTC.

The chain recombines TRBV29-1 with TRBJ1-2; D gene ambiguous. The CDR3 has 12 amino acids. V was cut by 1 base and J by 2 bases, with 5 bases left in between. Germline CDR1 reads SQVTM; CDR2 reads ANQGSEA. In DNA, the CDR3 is TGCAGCGTTGAAGGCGTCAACTATGGCTACACCTTC. This codes for CSVEGVNYGYTF.

The chain has TRBV7-6 and TRBJ2-1; D uncertain. Trimming left V 5 bases short and J 0 bases short, with 8 bases between. This CDR3 has 14 residues. Germline V CDR1 and CDR2: SGHVS, FNYEAQ. CDR3 bases: TGTGCCAGCAGCCCCCCGGGCTCCTACAATGAGCAGTTCTTC. Translating gives CASSPPGSYNEQFF. Supplemented by reference TRBV7-6 and TRBJ2-1, the full variable domain reads GAGVSQSPRYKVTKRGQDVALRCDPISGHVSLYWYRQALGQGPEFLTYFNYEAQQDKSGLPNDRFSAERPEGSISTLTIQRTEQRDSAMYRCASSPPGSYNEQFFGPGTRLTVL.

The J gene is TRBJ1-4, the V gene TRBV7-2; D remains unclear. Germline assignment: CDR1 SGHTA and CDR2 FQGNSA. The CDR3 consists of 15 residues. Trimming pared 5 bases from V and 0 bases from J, leaving 10 bases between. In nucleotides, the CDR3 is TGTGCCAGCAGCCCACTTTTTACAACTAATGAAAAACTGTTTTTT. It is translated as CASSPLFTTNEKLFF.

The genes are TRBV30 and TRBJ1-6; 9 bases map to TRBD1. The CDR3 extends over 13 amino acids. J gave up 7 bases and V 4 bases, and 2 bases lay outside the gene matches. The germline gives CDR1 GTSNPN, CDR2 SVGIG (reference sequence). The CDR3 spells CAWTGTGNSPLHF. The CDR3 nucleotides read TGTGCCTGGACCGGGACAGGGAATTCACCCCTCCACTTT.

This sequence joins TRBV7-2 and TRBJ2-7; 9 positions agree with TRBD2. This CDR3 is built from 14 residues. From germline, CDR1 is SGHTA and CDR2 FQGNSA. J was trimmed by 2 bases and V by 3 bases; bases with no gene match: 2. The CDR3 sequence: CASSLRGGAYEQYF. The DNA for the CDR3 is TGTGCCAGCAGCTTGCGGGGGGGAGCCTACGAGCAGTACTTC.

This chain joins TRBV6-6 and TRBJ1-1; D remains ambiguous. V lost 6 bases and J lost 0, with 8 bases in between. CDR3 length equals 13 residues. CDR1 MNHNY and CDR2 SVGAGI come from the germline V gene (reference sequence). The CDR3 sequence is CASSVRMNTEAFF. The DNA for the CDR3 is TGTGCCAGCAGCGTCCGTATGAACACTGAAGCTTTCTTT.

The gene calls are TRBV29-1 and TRBJ2-3, with a possible D match to TRBD1 (5 bases). The CDR3 sequence is 14 residues long. Germline V gene lookup returns CDR1 SQVTM and CDR2 ANQGSEA. With 7 bases removed from V and 4 bases from J, the gap between germline ends came to 18 bases. CDR3: CSAKWGSRADTQYF. DNA of the CDR3: TGCAGCGCCAAATGGGGCAGTAGGGCAGATACGCAGTATTTT.

The J gene is TRBJ1-4, the V gene TRBV9; D is uncertain. The ends were cut back, 0 bases at V and 8 bases at J, with 14 bases in the middle. Germline-derived CDR1 and CDR2 are SGDLS and YYNGEE. The CDR3 has 15 amino acids. CDR3 DNA sequence: TGTGCCAGCAGCGTAGCTAACACTAACTGGGAAAAACTGTTTTTT. Its protein is CASSVANTNWEKLFF.